This T cell receptor (beta chain) is drawn from a study of cytomegalovirus exposure and HLA in healthy donors. Points on this clone: As yet, its antigen is unknown.

Donors sampled were nominally healthy, though unrecorded immune exposures were likely. Whole-study results and caveats: The number of N-insertions in an Asian-associated ancestry cluster was reportedly below the roughly 620-donor mean in a later analysis. Published work reported that the classifier diagnosed cytomegalovirus status with high specificity and sensitivity. In an earlier analysis, productive rearrangement rates for most beta V segments clustered near 87% or 30%.

Trimming at V came to 4 bases and at J to 2 bases, leaving 8 bases not matched to a gene. Germline V lookup: CDR1 LNHDA, CDR2 SQIVND (reference sequence). The length of the CDR3 is 15 residues. The PCR was carried out with 60 Vbeta primers and 13 Jbeta primers. TCRdb keeps only in-frame clones here, not all; method: immunoSEQ multiplex PCR. In the table there are about 130,000 clones, about two thirds of which are singletons. This sequence originates from a man aged 40-49 years in good health and CMV-seropositive. Sequenced sample: PBMCs. The chain links TRBV19 to TRBJ2-7; 7 bases map to TRBD1. The CDR3 protein is CASSTPRTGTYEQYF. The CDR3 DNA reads as TGTGCCAGTAGTACCCCCCGGACAGGTACCTACGAGCAGTACTTC.